What follows are 20 T cell receptor beta chains derived from one specimen sequenced in a study of T cell repertoires in aging, cancer and after chemotherapy (dated by TCRdb to about 2019). TCR beta rearrangements were amplified from genomic DNA isolated from peripheral blood, not from sorted cells or RNA. Sequencing used an Illumina MiSeq. Using a mixed TRB-A/B primer pool, multiplex touch-down PCR amplified rearranged TRB sequences covering the V, D and J segments. Starting from the raw public reads, TCRdb applied fastp trimming at Q25, assembled clones with MiXCR and retained in-frame beta chains. CDR3 protein duplicates are merged, each entry listing the most common genes and DNA. In all, the sample holds fewer than 15,000 distinct CDR3 sequences, and less than 40% of those were seen once. In total, the top ten clones hold under 7% of the sample. The sequencing input was blood. The receptors stem from a human donor in good health. The donor label of this sample is uncertain.

This chain uses TRBV30 with TRBJ1-2; 12 bases line up with TRBD1. V was clipped by 4 bases and J by 7 bases; unmatched bases: 7. The CDR3 runs 14 residues. Germline loops: CDR1 GTSNPN, CDR2 SVGIG (reference sequence). The CDR3 DNA reads as TGTGCCTGGACCAGGGACAGGGGGCAGGGTGGCTACACCTTC. The encoded protein is CAWTRDRGQGGYTF.

The chain has TRBV5-1 and TRBJ2-1; the D gene is possibly TRBD2 (6 bases). CDR1 is SGHRS, CDR2 YFSETQ, per germline. Trimming removed 4 bases at V and 5 bases at J, with 13 bases between. The CDR3 is 14 amino acids. The CDR3 DNA reads as TGCGCCAGCAGCCCCCTAGCGCCCGACAATGAGCAGTTCTTC. Its translation is CASSPLAPDNEQFF.

This clonotype is medium-sized by share. The gene calls are TRBV15 and TRBJ2-5; no definite D call. This CDR3 is 11 amino acids long. Germline V gene data show CDR1 as LNHNV and CDR2 as YYDKDF (reference sequence). V lost 1 base and J 4 bases, leaving 1 base between the germline ends. DNA of the CDR3: TGTGCCACCAGCAGAGGAGAGACCCAGTACTTC. This encodes CATSRGETQYF.

This clonotype was seen once. The CDR3 spells CASSLPGSETQYF. The CDR3 bases are TGTGCCAGCAGCTTACCGGGTTCGGAGACCCAGTACTTC. The rearrangement links TRBV7-4 to TRBJ2-5; D is unclear. Deletions cut 2 bases from V and 5 bases from J, with 9 bases between. The CDR3 is 13 residues long. Germline CDR1 and CDR2: SGHVT and SQSDAQ.

Comment on this clonotype: Since a much larger clone is just one base distant, this may be a read error. This chain connects TRBV29-1 to TRBJ1-1, with D perhaps TRBD1 (6 bases). V shed 1 base and J shed 4 bases, with 13 bases lying between them. Per the germline V gene, CDR1 is SQVTM and CDR2 is ANQGSEA. The CDR3 runs to 14 residues. This CDR3 reads CSVEVIDRTTEAFF. CDR3 coding DNA: TGCAGCGTTGAAGTTATCGACAGGACCACTGAAGCTTTCTTT.

The sample holds a few counts of this clonotype. The V call is TRBV15, the J call TRBJ2-7, with 7 bases that match TRBD2. CDR1 LNHNV and CDR2 YYDKDF come from the germline V gene (reference sequence). V lost 8 bases, J lost 3 bases, and 7 bases stayed unmatched. CDR3 size: 13 residues. Here the CDR3 reads CATARSGDYEQYF. The DNA of the CDR3 is TGTGCCACCGCCCGAAGCGGGGACTACGAGCAGTACTTC.

The rearrangement uses TRBV6-1 and TRBJ1-6; perhaps TRBD1 as D (5 bases). V lost 11 bases to trimming and J lost 10 bases, with 21 bases between them. Per the germline V gene, CDR1 is MNHNS and CDR2 is SASEGT. The CDR3 spans 14 residues. The CDR3 sequence is CAHSPGGSNSPLHF. For the CDR3, the DNA is TGTGCCCATTCCCCGGGGGGTTCGAACTCACCCCTCCACTTT.

CDR3 DNA sequence: TGTGCCAGCAGCTTACTACCGGGGCCGAACACTGAAGCTTTCTTT. It encodes CASSLLPGPNTEAFF. This chain joins TRBV5-5 and TRBJ1-1, with D tentatively TRBD1 (5 bases). V was trimmed by 2 bases and J by 1 base, leaving 12 bases between them. CDR1 SGHKS and CDR2 YYEKEE come from the germline V gene (reference sequence). The CDR3 totals 15 residues.

The chain recombines TRBV2 with TRBJ2-3; D call uncertain. CDR1 SNHLY and CDR2 FYNNEI come from the germline V gene. The ends were cut back, 4 bases at V and 0 bases at J, with 17 bases in the middle. This CDR3 comprises 17 residues. The CDR3 is CASSGGFKAASTDTQYF. CDR3 sequence (DNA): TGTGCCAGCAGTGGGGGTTTTAAGGCTGCAAGCACAGATACGCAGTATTTT.

Points on this clonotype: A junction end diverges from the germline sequence, so it may reflect a read error. The chain uses TRBV12-3 or TRBV12-4 and TRBJ2-2, with D possibly TRBD2 on 6 matching bases. There are 16 residues in the CDR3. CDR3 in amino acids: CASSLQRVLNTRELFF. As DNA, the CDR3 is TGTGCCAGCAGTTTACAGCGGGTCTTAAACACCAGGGAGCTGTTTTTT.

The V gene is TRBV5-6, the J gene TRBJ1-3, with a possible D match to TRBD1 (5 bases). Germline V CDR1 and CDR2: SGHDT, YYEEEE. The length of the CDR3 is 15 residues. The V end was cut by 1 base, the J end by 4 bases, with 12 bases between. This CDR3 reads CASSLPTDSGNTIYF. CDR3 DNA: TGTGCCAGCAGCTTGCCGACAGATTCGGGAAACACCATATATTTT.

This clonotype has only a few counts. The chain joins TRBV19 to TRBJ1-2; D is undetermined. The CDR3 extends over 13 amino acids. CDR1 is LNHDA and CDR2 is SQIVND in the germline V gene (reference sequence). Between the trimmed V and J ends, which lost 3 bases and 8 bases, there was a span of 13 bases. The CDR3 protein is CASSIVREVGYTF. In DNA, the CDR3 is TGTGCCAGTAGTATCGTTAGGGAGGTCGGCTACACCTTC.

This clonotype was found a few times. V and J are TRBV18 and TRBJ2-6, with D uncertain. Trimming took off 5 bases at V and 2 bases at J, with 10 bases between the two ends. Germline values: CDR1 KGHSH, CDR2 LQKENI. There are 15 residues in the CDR3. The CDR3 nucleotides are TGTGCCAGCTCAGCTTATTCGCCTGGGGCCAACGTCCTGACTTTC. It yields the protein CASSAYSPGANVLTF. Full variable domain (outside the CDR3, taken from reference TRBV18 and TRBJ2-6): NAGVMQNPRHLVRRRGQEARLRCSPMKGHSHVYWYRQLPEEGLKFMVYLQKENIIDESGMPKERFSAEFPKEGPSILRIQQVVRGDSAAYFCASSAYSPGANVLTFGAGSRLTVL.

The chain combines TRBV27 with TRBJ1-4; D gene ambiguous. CDR3 size: 16 residues. CDR1 and CDR2 (germline): MNHEY, SMNVEV (reference sequence). Trimming removed 6 bases from V and 0 bases from J, with 14 bases in between. CDR3 DNA sequence: TGTGCCAGCAGGTTACACCCGACTGCAACTAATGAAAAACTGTTTTTT. Protein product: CASRLHPTATNEKLFF. Complete variable domain (other parts from reference TRBV27 and TRBJ1-4): EAQVTQNPRYLITVTGKKLTVTCSQNMNHEYMSWYRQDPGLGLRQIYYSMNVEVTDKGDVPEGYKVSRKEKRNFPLILESPSPNQTSLYFCASRLHPTATNEKLFFGSGTQLSVL.

This clonotype showed up just a few times. CDR3 bases: TGTGCCAGCAGCACCCTCCAGGGGCACGAGCAGTACTTC. Its protein product is CASSTLQGHEQYF. The chain uses TRBV6-6 and TRBJ2-7; tentative D call: TRBD1 (6 bases). Trimming took off 6 bases at V and 5 bases at J, with 14 bases between the two ends. This CDR3 is 13 amino acids long. Germline-derived CDR1 and CDR2 are MNHNY and SVGAGI (reference sequence).

The gene calls are TRBV19 and TRBJ1-2, with 8 bases fitting TRBD1. Germline V lookup: CDR1 LNHDA, CDR2 SQIVND (reference sequence). The CDR3 runs to 15 residues. The trim removed 3 bases at V and 7 bases at J, leaving 10 bases unmatched. CDR3 loop: CASSIRAGGASGYTF. CDR3 in DNA: TGTGCCAGTAGTATTAGGGCAGGGGGCGCGAGTGGCTACACCTTC.

The table lists this clonotype with a few counts. This rearrangement joins TRBV6-5 to TRBJ1-4, with unresolved D. V gave up 6 bases and J gave up 8 bases, with 13 bases separating them. The germline V gene has CDR1 MNHEY and CDR2 SVGAGI. The CDR3 sequence is 13 residues long. Here the CDR3 reads CASSRTVGEKLFF. DNA of the CDR3: TGTGCCAGCAGCCGGACTGTTGGGGAAAAACTGTTTTTT.

The gene calls are TRBV20-1 and TRBJ2-5; 9 positions agree with TRBD2. The CDR3 is made up of 14 amino acids. Germline CDR1 DFQATT, CDR2 SNEGSKA (reference sequence). Losses at the gene ends were 3 bases for V and 4 bases for J; bases not matched to a gene: 6. As DNA, the CDR3 is TGCAGTGCTAGGGGCGGGGGGGCCGCAGAGACCCAGTACTTC. It is translated as CSARGGGAAETQYF.

The chain couples TRBV10-3 to TRBJ2-2; TRBD1 is a possible D gene (5 bases). This CDR3 contains 13 residues. Germline CDR1 ENHRY, CDR2 SYGVKD. Trimming stripped 1 base from V and 6 bases from J, with 6 bases between. CDR3 loop: CAISELTAGELFF. The CDR3 coding sequence is TGTGCCATCAGTGAGTTGACAGCCGGGGAGCTGTTTTTT.

This clonotype was observed a few times. The rearrangement uses TRBV6-1 and TRBJ2-3; the D gene is possibly TRBD2 (6 bases). The CDR3 length is 15 residues. Germline V gene lookup returns CDR1 MNHNS and CDR2 SASEGT. V shed 1 base and J shed 2 bases, with 10 bases lying between them. The CDR3 DNA follows: TGTGCCAGCAGTGAAGGGTCGGGGGTCACAGATACGCAGTATTTT. Its translation is CASSEGSGVTDTQYF.